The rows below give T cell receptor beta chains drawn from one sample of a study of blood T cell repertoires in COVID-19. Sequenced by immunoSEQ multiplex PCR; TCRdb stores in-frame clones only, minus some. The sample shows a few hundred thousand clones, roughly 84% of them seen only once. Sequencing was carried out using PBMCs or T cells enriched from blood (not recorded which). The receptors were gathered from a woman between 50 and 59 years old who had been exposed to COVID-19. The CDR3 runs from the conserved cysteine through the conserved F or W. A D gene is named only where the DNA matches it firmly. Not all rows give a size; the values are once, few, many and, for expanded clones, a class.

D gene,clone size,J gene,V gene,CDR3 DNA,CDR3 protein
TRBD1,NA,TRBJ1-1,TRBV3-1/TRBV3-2,TGTGCCAGCACGCCCCGGGACAGGGTCACTGAAGCTTTCTTT,CASTPRDRVTEAFF
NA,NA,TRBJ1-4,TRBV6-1,TGTGCCAGCAGTGACAGGGGAGTAGCTGGGGAAAAACTGTTTTTT,CASSDRGVAGEKLFF
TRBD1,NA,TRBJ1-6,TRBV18,TGTGCCAGCTGCCTACAGGGGGCGATCCAGAATTCACCCCTCCACTTT,CASCLQGAIQNSPLHF
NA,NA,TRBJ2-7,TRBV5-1,TGCGCCAGCAGCCTGGGTTGGACTACCAGCTCCTACGAGCAGTACTTC,CASSLGWTTSSYEQYF
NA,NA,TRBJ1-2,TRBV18,TGTGCCAGCTCACCCCGACAGGACTATGGCTACACCTTC,CASSPRQDYGYTF
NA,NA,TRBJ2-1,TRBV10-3,TGTGCCACGGGGGGTACAGGGTTGAATGAGCAGTTCTTC,CATGGTGLNEQFF
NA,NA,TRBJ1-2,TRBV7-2,TGTGCCAGCAGCTTGCTACAGTATGGCTACACCTTC,CASSLLQYGYTF
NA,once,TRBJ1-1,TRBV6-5,TGTGCCAGCACAAGGGACTATCGGACTGAAGCTTTCTTT,CASTRDYRTEAFF
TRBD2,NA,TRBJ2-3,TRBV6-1,TGTGCCAGCAGTGCCCAGTCCGTCCGGCGGGGGGTCACAGATACGCAGTATTTT,CASSAQSVRRGVTDTQYF
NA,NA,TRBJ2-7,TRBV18,TGTGCCAGCTCACGCTCAGGGGCGGAACGCTACGAGCAGTACTTC,CASSRSGAERYEQYF
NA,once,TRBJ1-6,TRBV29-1,TGCAGCGTTTTGGTCAGGACACCTAGTTATAATTCACCCCTCCACTTT,CSVLVRTPSYNSPLHF
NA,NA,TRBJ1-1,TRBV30,TGTGCCTGGAGTGTATTTGGGGCAGGGGTGAACACTGAAGCTTTCTTT,CAWSVFGAGVNTEAFF
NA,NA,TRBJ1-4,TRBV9,TGTGCCAGCAGCGTCACGGGAGATGGCGAAAAACTGTTTTTT,CASSVTGDGEKLFF
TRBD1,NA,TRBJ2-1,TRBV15,TGTGCCACCAGCAGACTCCGGGACAGGGTGACCAATGAGCAGTTCTTC,CATSRLRDRVTNEQFF
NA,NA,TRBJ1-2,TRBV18,TGTGCCAGCTCGCCTAACAGTGTCGGCTACACCTTC,CASSPNSVGYTF
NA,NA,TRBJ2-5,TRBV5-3,TGTGCCAGAAGCTTGTCTAGCCCCCAAGAGACCCAGTACTTC,CARSLSSPQETQYF
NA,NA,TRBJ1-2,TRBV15,TGTGCCACCAGCAGAGGGGGAGAAGGCTACACCTTC,CATSRGGEGYTF
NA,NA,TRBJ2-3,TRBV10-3,TGTGCCATCAGTGAAGGTCCCCGAGGAGATACGCAGTATTTT,CAISEGPRGDTQYF
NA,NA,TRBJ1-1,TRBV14,TGTGCCAGCAGCCAAGGGATCCAGGGGAACACTGAAGCTTTCTTT,CASSQGIQGNTEAFF
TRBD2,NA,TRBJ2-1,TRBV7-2,TGTGCCAGCAGCTTAGCCCGGACTAGCTACCAGGTCATCGATGAAGAGCAGTTCTTC,CASSLARTSYQVIDEEQFF
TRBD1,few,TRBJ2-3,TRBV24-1,TGTGCCACCAGTGATTTCTGGAGTACAGGGGGCACAGATACGCAGTATTTT,CATSDFWSTGGTDTQYF
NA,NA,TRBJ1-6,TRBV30,TGTGCCTGGACCATAACCGGCGGAGGTAATTCACCCCTCCACTTT,CAWTITGGGNSPLHF
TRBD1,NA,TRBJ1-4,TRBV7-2,TGTGCCAGCAGCTTAGGGACAGGGGGCGGGGGAAAACTGTTTTTT,CASSLGTGGGGKLFF
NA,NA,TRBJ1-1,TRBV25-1,TGTGCCAGCAGTGAAAACCCAGGGGTGAACACTGAAGCTTTCTTT,CASSENPGVNTEAFF
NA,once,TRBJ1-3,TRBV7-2,TGTGCCAGCAGCCAACTCCTATACAGGGTAACGTCCGGAAACACCATATATTTT,CASSQLLYRVTSGNTIYF
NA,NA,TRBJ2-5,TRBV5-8,TGTGCCAGCAGCTTGGCCATTACGGGGGTGCACGAGACCCAGTACTTC,CASSLAITGVHETQYF
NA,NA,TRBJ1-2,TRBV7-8,TGTGCCAGCAGCTTAAATGGAGACTATGGCTACACCTTC,CASSLNGDYGYTF
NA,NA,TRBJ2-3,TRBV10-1,TGCGCCAGCAGCGATAGTACAGGTATCACAGATACGCAGTATTTT,CASSDSTGITDTQYF
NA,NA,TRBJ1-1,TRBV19,TGTGCCAGTAGTATAGAGGGTCCGGGGGACGACACTGAAGCTTTCTTT,CASSIEGPGDDTEAFF
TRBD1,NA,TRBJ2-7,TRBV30,TGTGCCTGGGGACAGGGTTCCTACGAGCAGTACTTC,CAWGQGSYEQYF
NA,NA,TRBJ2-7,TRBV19,TGTGCCAGTAGTCCGAGGGATCCGGGATACGAGCAGTACTTC,CASSPRDPGYEQYF
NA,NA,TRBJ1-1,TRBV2,TGTGCCAGCAGTGACGGAAGAGGGTACACTGAAGCTTTCTTT,CASSDGRGYTEAFF
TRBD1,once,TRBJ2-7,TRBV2,TGTGCCAGCCTGTTGACAGGGGCGGGTTCCTACGAGCAGTACTTC,CASLLTGAGSYEQYF
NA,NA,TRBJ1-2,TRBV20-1,TGTTCCCGAGCCGCTAACTATGGCTACACCTTC,CSRAANYGYTF
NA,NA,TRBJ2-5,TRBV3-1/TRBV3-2,TGTGCCAGCAGCTACCTGGGGAGTGAGACCCAGTACTTC,CASSYLGSETQYF
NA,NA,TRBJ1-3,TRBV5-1,TGCGCCAGCAGCTTGATGCCGGGACTGTCGGTTGGGGACACCATATATTTT,CASSLMPGLSVGDTIYF
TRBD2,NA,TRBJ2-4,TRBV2,TGTGCCAGCAGTGCGCTAGCGGTAGCCAAAAACATTCAGTACTTC,CASSALAVAKNIQYF
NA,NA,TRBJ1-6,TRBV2,TGTGCCGTTCAGGGAAACTATAATTCACCCCTCCACTTT,CAVQGNYNSPLHF
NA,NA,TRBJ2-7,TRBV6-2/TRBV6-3,TGTGCCAGCAGCTCCGGGACACCTTACGAGCAGTACTTC,CASSSGTPYEQYF
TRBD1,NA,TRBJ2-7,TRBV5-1,TGCGCCAGCAGCTGGGACAGCCCTAAGGAGCAGTACTTC,CASSWDSPKEQYF